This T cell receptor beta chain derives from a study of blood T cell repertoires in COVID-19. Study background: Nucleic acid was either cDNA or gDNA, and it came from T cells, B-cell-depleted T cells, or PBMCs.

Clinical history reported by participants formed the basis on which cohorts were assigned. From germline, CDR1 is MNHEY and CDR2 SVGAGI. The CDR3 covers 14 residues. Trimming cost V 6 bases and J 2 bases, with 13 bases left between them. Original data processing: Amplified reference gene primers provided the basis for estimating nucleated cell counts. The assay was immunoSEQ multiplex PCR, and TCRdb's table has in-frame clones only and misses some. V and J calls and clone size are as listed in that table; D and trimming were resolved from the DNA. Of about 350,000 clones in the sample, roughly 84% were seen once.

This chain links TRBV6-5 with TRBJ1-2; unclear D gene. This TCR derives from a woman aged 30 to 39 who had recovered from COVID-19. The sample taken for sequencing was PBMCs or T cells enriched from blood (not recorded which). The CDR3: CASRRWRENYGYTF. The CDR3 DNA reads TGTGCCAGCAGACGGTGGAGAGAGAACTATGGCTACACCTTC.